Below are 22 T cell receptor beta chains sequenced from a single sample in a study of blood T cell repertoires in COVID-19. Assay: immunoSEQ multiplex PCR; the TCRdb copy retains only in-frame clones and omits some. Among some 250,000 clones, roughly 80% were seen once, and the ten largest hold roughly an eighth. Sample: peripheral blood. The source of these receptors is a woman aged 55-70 years with active or convalescent COVID-19.

The table lists this clone with a few counts. The chain combines TRBV6-2 or TRBV6-3 with TRBJ1-5; the D gene is possibly TRBD1 (5 bases). In germline, CDR1 is MNHEY, CDR2 SVGEGT. This CDR3 is 16 amino acids long. The V end lost 3 bases, the J end lost 5 bases, and 17 bases lay between the germline ends. The CDR3: CASSYLPTVIDQPQHF. The CDR3 bases are TGTGCCAGCAGTTATCTGCCGACAGTCATTGATCAGCCCCAGCATTTT.

The V gene is TRBV6-2 or TRBV6-3, the J gene TRBJ1-1; D call uncertain. V dropped 5 bases and J dropped 6 bases, with 19 bases sitting between them. The CDR3 is made up of 15 amino acids. CDR1 is MNHEY, CDR2 SVGEGT, per germline. The CDR3, as DNA: TGTGCCAGCAGTCCCTATGACACCACAAACGCTGAAGCTTTCTTT. It encodes CASSPYDTTNAEAFF.

The chain links TRBV2 to TRBJ2-2, with D tentatively TRBD2 (5 bases). This CDR3 is built from 15 residues. Germline V lookup: CDR1 SNHLY, CDR2 FYNNEI. Trimming took 5 bases from V and 7 from J, leaving 17 bases between them. DNA for the CDR3: TGTGCCAGCAGTATAAGTCGGACTTTCAGCGGGGAGCTGTTTTTT. It is translated as CASSISRTFSGELFF.

V usage is TRBV4-1 and J usage is TRBJ2-5; TRBD2 matches at 16 bases. Looked up from germline, CDR1 is MGHRA and CDR2 is YSYEKL. CDR3 size: 18 residues. V shed 3 bases, J shed 2 bases, and the junction held 6 bases outside the gene matches. The DNA of the CDR3 is TGCGCCAGCAGCCAGATGGGACTAGCGGGGGGGCTGCAAGAGACCCAGTACTTC. Protein product: CASSQMGLAGGLQETQYF.

V gene TRBV28 combines with J gene TRBJ2-7; 9 positions match TRBD1. Germline CDR1 is MDHEN and CDR2 is SYDVKM. J lost 2 bases, V lost 7 bases, and 6 bases had no gene match. There are 14 residues in the CDR3. The CDR3 sequence: CASTSGTGPYEQYF. In DNA, the CDR3 is TGTGCCAGCACTTCCGGGACAGGGCCCTACGAGCAGTACTTC.

V is TRBV12-3 or TRBV12-4 and J is TRBJ1-2; D not certain. The CDR3 length is 12 residues. With 6 bases removed from V and 3 bases from J, the gap between germline ends came to 8 bases. The CDR3 region has the DNA TGTGCCAGCAGGTCCCTCCACTATGGCTACACCTTC. Translated, it gives CASRSLHYGYTF.

This rearrangement joins TRBV6-5 to TRBJ1-5; tentative D call: TRBD1 (5 bases). CDR1 is MNHEY, CDR2 SVGAGI, per germline. The ends were cut back, 6 bases at V and 6 bases at J, with 12 bases in the middle. The CDR3 has 13 residues. The CDR3, as DNA: TGTGCCAGCAGGGGGGGTCGTTTTCAGCCCCAGCATTTT. Its protein product is CASRGGRFQPQHF.

V gene TRBV4-1 combines with J gene TRBJ2-1, with D tentatively TRBD2 (5 bases). Germline V lookup: CDR1 MGHRA, CDR2 YSYEKL. Trimming took off 5 bases at V and 5 bases at J, with 13 bases between the two ends. This CDR3 comprises 14 residues. This CDR3 reads CASSTQTGNNEQFF. Here the CDR3 DNA reads TGCGCCAGCAGCACACAAACCGGGAACAATGAGCAGTTCTTC.

The genes are TRBV10-1 and TRBJ1-1; no definite D call. This CDR3 has 12 amino acids. Germline loops: CDR1 WNHNN, CDR2 SYGVQD (reference sequence). Deletions cut 5 bases from V and 7 bases from J, with 11 bases between. The DNA for the CDR3 is TGCGCCAGCAGTAGCAGGTTGGGTGAAGCTTTCTTT. Its protein is CASSSRLGEAFF.

This clone was counted once. This chain links TRBV5-1 with TRBJ1-1, with D maybe TRBD1 (5 bases). The CDR3 covers 14 residues. Deletions cut 4 bases from V and 0 bases from J, with 10 bases between. Germline V lookup: CDR1 SGHRS, CDR2 YFSETQ. The CDR3 loop is CASSAQGVNTEAFF. The CDR3 DNA reads as TGCGCCAGCAGCGCTCAGGGCGTGAACACTGAAGCTTTCTTT.

The chain links TRBV6-6 to TRBJ1-1; D may be TRBD1 (5 bases). Deletions cut 1 base from V and 7 bases from J, with 13 bases between. Germline CDR1 is MNHNY and CDR2 is SVGAGI (reference sequence). This CDR3 comprises 14 residues. The CDR3 DNA reads TGTGCCAGCAGTTACTTGGGGCGGCAGGGTGAAGCTTTCTTT. It encodes CASSYLGRQGEAFF.

The chain joins TRBV6-2 or TRBV6-3 to TRBJ1-5, with D tentatively TRBD1 (6 bases). Germline V gene lookup returns CDR1 MNHEY and CDR2 SVGEGT. The V and J ends lost 6 bases and 5 bases respectively, with 17 bases between them. The CDR3 consists of 15 residues. CDR3 in amino acids: CASSEPAGEDQPQHF. The CDR3 region has the DNA TGTGCCAGCAGCGAACCTGCAGGGGAAGATCAGCCCCAGCATTTT.

The chain uses TRBV27 and TRBJ2-1, with D perhaps matching TRBD2 (6 bases). V lost 5 bases to trimming and J lost 3 bases, with 14 bases between them. The CDR3 covers 15 residues. Germline assignment: CDR1 MNHEY and CDR2 SMNVEV (reference sequence). CDR3 in amino acids: CASSPGVRNYNEQFF. In nucleotides, the CDR3 is TGTGCCAGCAGTCCGGGGGTGCGGAACTACAATGAGCAGTTCTTC.

The CDR3 is CASSLNGGDTDTQYF. The CDR3 DNA reads TGTGCCAGCAGCTTAAACGGGGGGGACACAGATACGCAGTATTTT. The genes are TRBV7-6 and TRBJ2-3, with 8 bases that match TRBD2. V shed 2 bases and J 2 bases; nucleotides not matched to a gene: 3. The CDR3 covers 15 residues. CDR1 and CDR2 (germline): SGHVS, FNYEAQ. The entire variable domain, with the rest obtained from reference TRBV7-6 and TRBJ2-3, is as follows: GAGVSQSPRYKVTKRGQDVALRCDPISGHVSLYWYRQALGQGPEFLTYFNYEAQQDKSGLPNDRFSAERPEGSISTLTIQRTEQRDSAMYRCASSLNGGDTDTQYFGPGTRLTVL.

This chain uses TRBV19 with TRBJ1-1, with 10 bases lining up with TRBD1. This CDR3 is 16 amino acids long. The junction had 14 bases not matched to a gene; V was cut back by 6 bases and J by 7 bases. Germline CDR1 LNHDA, CDR2 SQIVND (reference sequence). This CDR3 is CASSTRTGGIEGEAFF. CDR3 coding DNA: TGTGCCAGTAGCACCCGGACAGGGGGGATTGAGGGTGAAGCTTTCTTT.

The chain couples TRBV7-9 to TRBJ2-3, with TRBD1 matching 8 bases. Germline assignment: CDR1 SEHNR and CDR2 FQNEAQ (reference sequence). Trimming cost V 5 bases and J 5 bases; bases outside gene matches: 3. The CDR3 contains 13 residues. CDR3 in DNA: TGTGCCAGCAGCCGGACAGGGAAAGATACGCAGTATTTT. Protein sequence: CASSRTGKDTQYF.

This chain links TRBV7-2 with TRBJ2-7; possibly TRBD1 for D (6 bases). Per germline, CDR1 SGHTA and CDR2 FQGNSA. V shed 2 bases and J shed 6 bases, with 17 bases lying between them. The CDR3 is 15 amino acids. The CDR3 region is CASSLNRAIKGEQYF. In DNA form, the CDR3 reads TGTGCCAGCAGCTTAAACAGGGCTATAAAGGGCGAGCAGTACTTC.

This clone came up a few times. J is TRBJ2-5 and V is TRBV7-9, with TRBD2 as a possible D gene (7 bases). The V gene's germline CDR1 is SEHNR and CDR2 FQNEAQ (reference sequence). The length of the CDR3 is 15 residues. The V end lost 5 bases, the J end lost 2 bases, and 15 bases lay between the germline ends. CDR3 sequence: CASSLGGRVQETQYF. CDR3 DNA: TGTGCCAGCAGCCTAGGGGGGAGGGTTCAAGAGACCCAGTACTTC.

The V call is TRBV23-1, the J call TRBJ1-2, with 8 bases aligning to TRBD1. TRBV23-1 is identified as an open reading frame with a role that is uncertain. This CDR3 region has 15 residues. V trimming: 0 bases; J trimming: 4 bases; junction bases outside the gene matches: 4. Here the CDR3 reads CASSQSRTGPYGYTF. The CDR3 DNA reads as TGCGCCAGCAGTCAATCGAGGACAGGGCCCTATGGCTACACCTTC.

This chain joins TRBV19 and TRBJ1-4; 10 nucleotides match TRBD1. There are 13 residues in the CDR3. CDR1 and CDR2 (germline): LNHDA, SQIVND (reference sequence). The CDR3 coding sequence is TGTGGACAGGGGGCGCGGTTCTGGGAAAAACTGTTTTTT. This sequence encodes CGQGARFWEKLFF.

The genes are TRBV7-3 and TRBJ2-7, with 7 bases that match TRBD2. With 5 bases clipped from V and 2 bases from J, the junction kept 9 bases outside the gene matches. Germline-derived CDR1 and CDR2 are SGHTA and FQGTGA. This CDR3 contains 15 residues. CDR3 in amino acids: CASSPNGAGAYEQYF. For the CDR3, the DNA is TGTGCCAGCAGCCCGAATGGGGCGGGGGCCTACGAGCAGTACTTC. The whole variable domain, remainder taken from reference TRBV7-3 and TRBJ2-7, is GAGVSQTPSNKVTEKGKYVELRCDPISGHTALYWYRQSLGQGPEFLIYFQGTGAADDSGLPNDRFFAVRPEGSVSTLKIQRTERGDSAVYLCASSPNGAGAYEQYFGPGTRLTVT.

This chain connects TRBV7-2 to TRBJ1-2; unclear D gene. Germline CDR1 SGHTA, CDR2 FQGNSA. Trimming left V 5 bases short and J 8 bases short, with 15 bases between. This CDR3 contains 13 residues. CDR3 in amino acids: CASSPGPEEGYTF. CDR3 nucleotide sequence: TGTGCCAGCAGCCCCGGCCCCGAGGAGGGCTACACCTTC.